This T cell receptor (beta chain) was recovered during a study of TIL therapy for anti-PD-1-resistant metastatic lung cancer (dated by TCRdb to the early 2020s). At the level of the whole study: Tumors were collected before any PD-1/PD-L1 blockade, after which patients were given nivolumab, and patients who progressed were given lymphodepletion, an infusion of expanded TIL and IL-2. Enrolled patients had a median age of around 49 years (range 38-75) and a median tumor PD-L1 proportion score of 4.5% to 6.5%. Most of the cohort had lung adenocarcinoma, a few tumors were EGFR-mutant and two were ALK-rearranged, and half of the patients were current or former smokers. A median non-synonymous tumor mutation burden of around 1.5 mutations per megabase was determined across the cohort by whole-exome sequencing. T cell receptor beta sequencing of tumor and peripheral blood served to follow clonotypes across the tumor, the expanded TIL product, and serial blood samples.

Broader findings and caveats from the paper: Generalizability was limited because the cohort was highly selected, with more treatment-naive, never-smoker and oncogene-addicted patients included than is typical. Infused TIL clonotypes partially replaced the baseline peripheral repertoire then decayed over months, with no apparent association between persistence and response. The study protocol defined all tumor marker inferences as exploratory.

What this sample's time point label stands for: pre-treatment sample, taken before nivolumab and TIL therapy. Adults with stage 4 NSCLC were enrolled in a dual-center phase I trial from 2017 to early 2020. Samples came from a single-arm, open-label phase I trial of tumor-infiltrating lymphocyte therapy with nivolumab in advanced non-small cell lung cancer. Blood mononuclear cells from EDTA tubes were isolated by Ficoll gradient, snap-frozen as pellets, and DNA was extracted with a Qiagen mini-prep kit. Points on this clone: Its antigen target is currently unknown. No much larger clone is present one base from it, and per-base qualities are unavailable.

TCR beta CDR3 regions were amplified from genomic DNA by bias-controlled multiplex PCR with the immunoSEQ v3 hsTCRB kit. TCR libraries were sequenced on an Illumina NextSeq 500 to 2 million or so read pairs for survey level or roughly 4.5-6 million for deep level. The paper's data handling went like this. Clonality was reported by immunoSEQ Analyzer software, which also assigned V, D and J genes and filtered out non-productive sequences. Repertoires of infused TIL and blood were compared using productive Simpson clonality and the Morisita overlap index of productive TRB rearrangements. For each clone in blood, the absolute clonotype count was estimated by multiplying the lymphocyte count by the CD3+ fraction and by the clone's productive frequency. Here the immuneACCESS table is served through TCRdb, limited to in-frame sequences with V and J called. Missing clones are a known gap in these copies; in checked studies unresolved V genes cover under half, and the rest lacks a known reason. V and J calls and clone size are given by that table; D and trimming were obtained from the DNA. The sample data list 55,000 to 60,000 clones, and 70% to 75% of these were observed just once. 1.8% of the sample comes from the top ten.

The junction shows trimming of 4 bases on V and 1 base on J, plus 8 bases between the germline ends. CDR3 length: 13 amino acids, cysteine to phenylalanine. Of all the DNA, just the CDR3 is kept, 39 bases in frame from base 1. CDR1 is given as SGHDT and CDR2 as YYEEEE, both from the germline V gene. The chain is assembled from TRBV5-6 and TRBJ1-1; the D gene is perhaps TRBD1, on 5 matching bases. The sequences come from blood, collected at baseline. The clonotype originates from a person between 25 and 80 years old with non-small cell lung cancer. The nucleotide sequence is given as TGTGCCAGCAGCGGGACGGAGAACACTGAAGCTTTCTTT. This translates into CASSGTENTEAFF.